What follows are 23 T cell receptor beta chains derived from one specimen sequenced in a study of T-cell memory formation after mild COVID-19. TCRdb redid the calling of the 5' RACE reads with MiXCR, one entry per CDR3 protein. In the table there are 140,000 to 150,000 distinct CDR3 sequences, roughly 21% of which are singletons. Source material: PBMCs or a T cell subset sorted from them (not recorded which). The receptors come from an adult woman who had mild COVID-19 (a few samples of this study predate the infection). Cell type and time point are not known.

The chain recombines TRBV4-3 with TRBJ1-2, with D tentatively TRBD1 (6 bases). Germline CDR1 LGHNA, CDR2 YSLEER. V lost 7 bases to trimming and J lost 4 bases, with 25 bases between them. The CDR3 covers 17 residues. The CDR3 DNA sequence: TGCGCCAGCAACACAGTCGAGGGGACACAGGGCGGCTATGGCTACACCTTC. Translated, it gives CASNTVEGTQGGYGYTF.

This clonotype occurred many times. The rearrangement joins TRBV5-1 to TRBJ2-2; a possible D gene is TRBD1 (6 bases). The V end lost 5 bases, the J end lost 0 bases, and 8 bases lay between the germline ends. The germline V gene has CDR1 SGHRS and CDR2 YFSETQ. CDR3 size: 14 residues. Written as DNA, the CDR3 is TGCGCCAGCAGTGGGGGCACGAACACCGGGGAGCTGTTTTTT. Residues: CASSGGTNTGELFF.

J is TRBJ2-2 and V is TRBV5-1; D is uncertain. From germline, CDR1 is SGHRS and CDR2 YFSETQ. The CDR3 has 14 amino acids. V lost 4 bases and J lost 3, with 10 bases in between. This chain's CDR3 is CASSPRTDTGELFF. The CDR3 DNA follows: TGCGCCAGCAGCCCTAGGACGGACACCGGGGAGCTGTTTTTT.

The sample holds a few counts of this clonotype. The CDR3 sequence is CASSLQQNTEAFF. In DNA, the CDR3 is TGTGCCAGCAGCTTACAGCAAAACACTGAAGCTTTCTTT. The rearrangement links TRBV7-3 to TRBJ1-1; D gene ambiguous. CDR1 is SGHTA, CDR2 FQGTGA, per germline. The CDR3 loop spans 13 amino acids. Trimming shortened V by 2 bases and J by 2 bases, and 6 bases separated the two germline ends.

This rearrangement joins TRBV28 to TRBJ2-7; D gene uncertain. Germline values: CDR1 MDHEN, CDR2 SYDVKM. This CDR3 has 13 amino acids. Trimming shortened V by 3 bases and J by 4 bases, and 10 bases separated the two germline ends. This chain's CDR3 is CASSLADIYEQYF. CDR3 nucleotide sequence: TGTGCCAGCAGTTTGGCCGACATATACGAGCAGTACTTC.

Concerning this clonotype itself: A junction boundary mismatches the germline segment, possibly from a read error. This rearrangement joins TRBV4-2 to TRBJ2-3, with 8 bases lining up with TRBD2. The CDR3 loop spans 14 amino acids. Germline V gene data show CDR1 as LGHNA and CDR2 as YNFKEQ. The CDR3 reads CASSQSSGMDTQYF. The CDR3, as DNA: TGTGCTAGCAGCCAAAGTAGCGGGATGGATACGCAGTATTTT.

The chain carries TRBV5-1 and TRBJ2-7; D possibly corresponds to TRBD2 (5 bases). Trimming shortened V by 4 bases and J by 3 bases, and 17 bases separated the two germline ends. The germline V gene has CDR1 SGHRS and CDR2 YFSETQ. CDR3 length: 15 residues. The CDR3 bases are TGCGCCAGCAGCCTTCAAGCGGAGCGCTACTACGAGCAGTACTTC. Its protein product is CASSLQAERYYEQYF.

This clonotype was seen only a few times. This chain links TRBV29-1 with TRBJ2-3, with 7 bases that match TRBD1. Germline V gives CDR1 SQVTM, CDR2 ANQGSEA. This CDR3 region has 14 residues. Trimming cost V 7 bases and J 1 base; bases outside gene matches: 8. The CDR3 reads CSGKGQLGTDTQYF. The DNA for the CDR3 is TGCAGCGGAAAGGGACAGCTGGGCACAGATACGCAGTATTTT.

This clonotype was seen only a few times. This chain joins TRBV2 and TRBJ2-5; D call uncertain. Germline V lookup: CDR1 SNHLY, CDR2 FYNNEI. The CDR3 runs to 11 residues. Trimming took 6 bases from V and 2 from J, leaving 4 bases between them. The CDR3 DNA sequence: TGTGCCAGCAGGGCACAAGAGACCCAGTACTTC. Translated: CASRAQETQYF.

This chain joins TRBV5-1 and TRBJ1-1; 10 nucleotides line up with TRBD1. This CDR3 region has 13 residues. Germline V gene data show CDR1 as SGHRS and CDR2 as YFSETQ. The V and J ends lost 4 bases and 11 bases, in that order; junction bases with no gene match: 8. CDR3 protein: CASSLDRGYVAFF. CDR3 bases: TGCGCCAGCAGCCTGGACAGGGGGTATGTGGCTTTCTTT.

There are a few counts of this clonotype. This chain joins TRBV4-1 and TRBJ2-7; 10 nucleotides line up with TRBD1. This CDR3 is built from 18 residues. Germline loops: CDR1 MGHRA, CDR2 YSYEKL. Germline trimming cut 0 bases from V and 3 bases from J; bases unmatched to any gene: 11. The chain's CDR3 is CASSQEIPTGGRFYEQYF. CDR3 bases: TGCGCCAGCAGCCAAGAAATCCCGACAGGGGGCCGGTTCTACGAGCAGTACTTC.

There are a few counts of this clonotype. The chain employs TRBV10-3 and TRBJ2-1; TRBD2 matches 9 bases. V shed 3 bases and J 8 bases; nucleotides not matched to a gene: 11. The germline V gene has CDR1 ENHRY and CDR2 SYGVKD. This CDR3 is 16 amino acids long. The CDR3 is CAISDPGTSPGYEQFF. As DNA, the CDR3 is TGTGCCATCAGTGACCCCGGGACTAGCCCAGGGTATGAGCAGTTCTTC.

This clonotype has a handful of counts. The chain uses TRBV7-6 and TRBJ2-3; D uncertain. CDR1 SGHVS and CDR2 FNYEAQ come from the germline V gene. This CDR3 has 13 residues. The germline V and J ends were trimmed by 5 bases and 0 bases, with 6 bases remaining between them. This CDR3 is CASSTMSTDTQYF. The DNA for the CDR3 is TGTGCCAGCAGCACAATGAGCACAGATACGCAGTATTTT.

This clonotype was detected a few times. The chain combines TRBV12-3 or TRBV12-4 with TRBJ2-4; D gene uncertain. The germline V and J ends were trimmed by 3 bases and 4 bases, with 4 bases remaining between them. This CDR3 contains 12 residues. DNA for the CDR3: TGTGCCAGCAGTTTGATAAAAAACATTCAGTACTTC. Translating it yields CASSLIKNIQYF.

The chain links TRBV20-1 to TRBJ2-2; 12 nucleotides line up with TRBD2. CDR3 length: 18 amino acids. Unmatched junction bases numbered 19, after V lost 6 bases and J lost 8 bases. The V gene's germline CDR1 is DFQATT and CDR2 SNEGSKA (reference sequence). The CDR3 DNA reads as TGCAGTGCCGGCATAGTTGGCCTAGCGGGAGGGCCGAATGGGGAGCTGTTTTTT. This encodes CSAGIVGLAGGPNGELFF.

This clonotype has a single count. V and J are TRBV18 and TRBJ2-5, with D hard to call. This CDR3 comprises 13 residues. V was pared by 6 bases and J by 1 base, with 9 bases between. Germline CDR1 reads KGHSH; CDR2 reads LQKENI. Here the CDR3 DNA reads TGTGCCAGCTCCCCAAATCCCCAAGAGACCCAGTACTTC. Protein product: CASSPNPQETQYF. Complete variable domain (other parts from reference TRBV18 and TRBJ2-5): NAGVMQNPRHLVRRRGQEARLRCSPMKGHSHVYWYRQLPEEGLKFMVYLQKENIIDESGMPKERFSAEFPKEGPSILRIQQVVRGDSAAYFCASSPNPQETQYFGPGTRLLVL.

This clonotype was observed a single time. V and J are TRBV12-5 and TRBJ1-5; 9 positions match TRBD1. Germline V gene sequence: CDR1 LGHNT, CDR2 FRNRAP. Trimming cost V 6 bases and J 6 bases; bases outside gene matches: 3. This CDR3 contains 13 residues. The CDR3 here is CASGGQGFQPQHF. In nucleotides, the CDR3 is TGTGCTAGTGGGGGACAGGGATTTCAGCCCCAGCATTTT. The full variable domain, its missing parts supplied by reference TRBV12-5 and TRBJ1-5, is DARVTQTPRHKVTEMGQEVTMRCQPILGHNTVFWYRQTMMQGLELLAYFRNRAPLDDSGMPKDRFSAEMPDATLATLKIQPSEPRDSAVYFCASGGQGFQPQHFGDGTRLSIL.

Many counts were recorded for this clonotype. This chain connects TRBV7-2 to TRBJ2-3; 8 bases map to TRBD2. This CDR3 contains 16 residues. The germline gives CDR1 SGHTA, CDR2 FQGNSA. The V and J ends lost 3 bases and 0 bases, in that order; junction bases with no gene match: 5. CDR3 in amino acids: CASSFGTSRSTDTQYF. CDR3 coding DNA: TGTGCCAGCAGCTTCGGGACTAGTAGGAGCACAGATACGCAGTATTTT.

This clonotype occurred many times. This CDR3 is CATSDPGTGGARDTQYF. The CDR3 bases are TGTGCCACCAGTGATCCTGGGACAGGGGGCGCCAGGGATACGCAGTATTTT. The rearrangement uses TRBV24-1 and TRBJ2-3; 12 bases are a match to TRBD1. The CDR3 is 17 residues long. Germline assignment: CDR1 KGHDR and CDR2 SFDVKD. V was pared by 3 bases and J by 6 bases, with 9 bases of the junction left unmatched.

This clonotype has more than one count but fewer than ten. This sequence joins TRBV29-1 and TRBJ1-2; no definite D call. The CDR3 consists of 10 residues. The V end lost 6 bases, the J end lost 9 bases, and 11 bases lay between the germline ends. Germline CDR1 reads SQVTM; CDR2 reads ANQGSEA. The CDR3 loop is CSVSDDSYTF. CDR3 bases: TGCAGCGTCAGTGATGACAGCTACACCTTC. Combining the CDR3 with reference TRBV29-1 and TRBJ1-2 gives the whole variable domain SAVISQKPSRDICQRGTSLTIQCQVDSQVTMMFWYRQQPGQSLTLIATANQGSEATYESGFVIDKFPISRPNLTFSTLTVSNMSPEDSSIYLCSVSDDSYTFGSGTRLTVV.

There are many counts of this clonotype. The chain links TRBV12-3 or TRBV12-4 to TRBJ2-7; 8 bases line up with TRBD2. With 3 bases clipped from V and 0 bases from J, the junction kept 1 base outside the gene matches. The CDR3 runs 14 residues. The CDR3 coding sequence is TGTGCCAGCAGTTTGAGCGGGAGCTCCTACGAGCAGTACTTC. Its protein product is CASSLSGSSYEQYF.

This clonotype was seen a handful of times. This chain joins TRBV7-8 and TRBJ2-2; D unclear. This CDR3 spans 13 amino acids. With 5 bases removed from V and 7 bases from J, the gap between germline ends came to 11 bases. Germline CDR1 and CDR2: SGHVS and FQNEAQ. The CDR3 coding sequence is TGTGCCAGCAGCCCCCCCCGAATCGGGGAGCTGTTTTTT. It is translated as CASSPPRIGELFF.

V usage is TRBV20-1 and J usage is TRBJ1-4, with 9 nucleotides matching TRBD1. V shed 5 bases, J shed 0 bases, and the junction held 4 bases outside the gene matches. The germline CDR1 and CDR2 sequences are DFQATT and SNEGSKA (reference sequence). The CDR3 extends over 15 amino acids. CDR3 coding DNA: TGCAGTGCTCGGGACAGGGTAACAACTAATGAAAAACTGTTTTTT. This gives the protein CSARDRVTTNEKLFF.